This T cell receptor beta chain stems from a study of shared clonotypes between healthy human individuals. Broader study findings: Blood was the sole source, and tissue repertoires probably differ.

This clone was observed a single time. Its cognate antigen is unknown. Germline V gives CDR1 SGHAT, CDR2 FQNNGV. Trimming removed 4 bases from V and 6 bases from J, with 16 bases in between. The CDR3 is 15 residues long. Assay: immunoSEQ multiplex PCR; the TCRdb copy retains only in-frame clones and omits some. The table lists fewer than 850,000 clones, just over 95% of them singletons. Naive CD8 cells, CD45RO-negative and positively selected for CCR7, excluded terminally differentiated effector memory CD45RA+ cells. V gene TRBV11-2 combines with J gene TRBJ2-1, with a possible D match to TRBD2 (6 bases). This clonotype was sampled from a man aged 25 to 40 in good health. Source material: naive CD8+ T cells sorted from blood. The CDR3: CASSYPGLGVNEQFF. The CDR3 DNA follows: TGTGCCAGCAGCTACCCGGGACTGGGGGTCAATGAGCAGTTCTTC.